The 30 T cell receptor beta chains below come from one sample, sequenced in a study of T cells in Graves' hyperthyroidism and ophthalmopathy. RNA transcripts yielded amplified TCR beta CDR3 regions. First-round RT-PCR with HTBI primers amplified the TCR CDR3 region. TCRdb re-derived calls from the multiplex PCR reads in MiXCR, one entry per CDR3 protein. This table has 270,000 or so distinct CDR3 sequences, roughly 15% appearing once. What was sequenced was blood. The receptors derive from a woman aged 50 to 60 with Graves' hyperthyroidism that later progressed to Graves' ophthalmopathy.

This clonotype was found many times. The J gene is TRBJ2-2, the V gene TRBV20-1; D is unresolved. The CDR3 consists of 16 residues. Germline lookup yields CDR1 DFQATT and CDR2 SNEGSKA (reference sequence). Deletions cut 0 bases from V and 1 base from J, with 12 bases between. CDR3 sequence reads: CSARDPLEGNTGELFF. The CDR3, as DNA: TGCAGTGCTAGAGATCCCCTGGAAGGGAACACCGGGGAGCTGTTTTTT.

The genes are TRBV4-1 and TRBJ2-1, with D unclear. Germline CDR1 reads MGHRA; CDR2 reads YSYEKL. Trimming removed 0 bases from V and 4 bases from J, with 10 bases in between. The CDR3 spans 15 residues. The CDR3 is CASSQDLTQYNEQFF. The CDR3 DNA sequence: TGCGCCAGCAGCCAAGATCTTACTCAGTACAATGAGCAGTTCTTC.

This clonotype has more than one count but fewer than ten. The chain uses TRBV3-1 and TRBJ1-1; no clear D. The CDR3 loop spans 15 amino acids. V lost 0 bases and J lost 10, with 18 bases in between. Germline assignment: CDR1 LGHDT and CDR2 YNNKEL (reference sequence). CDR3 coding DNA: TGTGCCAGCAGCCAAGAATTCGCCTCGGTGGCAGTAGCTTTCTTT. It encodes CASSQEFASVAVAFF.

This clonotype showed up just a few times. The chain combines TRBV20-1 with TRBJ2-7, with D tentatively TRBD2 (5 bases). The CDR3 spans 14 residues. V was trimmed by 0 bases and J by 4 bases, leaving 13 bases between them. Looked up from germline, CDR1 is DFQATT and CDR2 is SNEGSKA (reference sequence). The CDR3 nucleotides are TGCAGTGCTAGAGAAAGAACTAGGAGATACGAGCAGTACTTC. Protein: CSARERTRRYEQYF.

The chain carries TRBV10-3 and TRBJ1-5; no clear D. There are 15 residues in the CDR3. Trimming removed 4 bases at V and 4 bases at J, with 14 bases between. Germline values: CDR1 ENHRY, CDR2 SYGVKD. This CDR3 is CAISGSTRVNQPQHF. CDR3 DNA: TGTGCCATCAGTGGCTCAACACGGGTGAATCAGCCCCAGCATTTT.

This clonotype was seen at least ten times. The chain recombines TRBV7-3 with TRBJ2-1; 8 bases are shared with TRBD1. V gave up 4 bases and J gave up 8 bases; unmatched junction bases: 4. The CDR3 runs 13 residues. In germline, CDR1 is SGHTA, CDR2 FQGTGA. CDR3 nucleotide sequence: TGTGCCAGCAGCTCGACAGGGGTGGATGAGCAGTTCTTC. Protein sequence: CASSSTGVDEQFF.

This clonotype turned up a few times. The V call is TRBV27, the J call TRBJ2-1; the D gene is possibly TRBD2 (5 bases). The V and J ends lost 2 bases and 6 bases respectively, with 11 bases between them. Germline V gene sequence: CDR1 MNHEY, CDR2 SMNVEV (reference sequence). The CDR3 totals 14 residues. CDR3 region: CASSLPRGSNEQFF. The CDR3 DNA reads TGTGCCAGCAGTTTACCGCGCGGGTCCAATGAGCAGTTCTTC.

This clonotype has only a few counts. The gene calls are TRBV6-5 and TRBJ1-6; D perhaps matches TRBD1 (6 bases). The V end lost 4 bases, the J end lost 6 bases, and 13 bases lay between the germline ends. The germline gives CDR1 MNHEY, CDR2 SVGAGI. The CDR3 is 15 residues long. As DNA, the CDR3 is TGTGCCAGCAGTTTCGCAACGGGGGCTAATTCACCCCTCCACTTT. It translates to CASSFATGANSPLHF.

This clonotype appeared many times. This chain uses TRBV20-1 with TRBJ1-2; D gene uncertain. The CDR3 is made up of 13 amino acids. The V end lost 8 bases, the J end lost 0 bases, and 13 bases lay between the germline ends. CDR1 and CDR2 (germline): DFQATT, SNEGSKA (reference sequence). In DNA form, the CDR3 reads TGCAGTACCCCGGCAGACGCTAACTATGGCTACACCTTC. It is translated as CSTPADANYGYTF.

This clonotype was counted ten times or more. V is TRBV12-3 or TRBV12-4 and J is TRBJ2-7, with D perhaps matching TRBD1 (6 bases). V lost 5 bases and J 4 bases, leaving 18 bases between the germline ends. CDR3 size: 15 residues. The CDR3 is CASSGRDTHSYEQYF. The CDR3, as DNA: TGTGCCAGCAGTGGCCGGGACACACATAGTTACGAGCAGTACTTC.

This clonotype was detected many times. The chain uses TRBV5-5 and TRBJ2-1; 7 bases match TRBD1. The V gene end was trimmed by 6 bases and the J gene end by 8 bases; junction bases not matched to a gene: 8. Germline CDR1 is SGHKS and CDR2 is YYEKEE (reference sequence). The CDR3 is 13 residues long. Written as DNA, the CDR3 is TGTGCCAGCATCCGACAGGGTTTGGATGAGCAGTTCTTC. It specifies CASIRQGLDEQFF.

This chain joins TRBV20-1 and TRBJ2-6; D gene uncertain. Germline V gene lookup returns CDR1 DFQATT and CDR2 SNEGSKA (reference sequence). The CDR3 runs 14 residues. V lost 3 bases, J lost 0 bases, and 6 bases lay in between. CDR3 sequence reads: CSASGISGANVLTF. The CDR3 coding sequence is TGCAGTGCTAGTGGCATCTCTGGGGCCAACGTCCTGACTTTC.

This clonotype was observed a handful of times. The rearrangement links TRBV10-3 to TRBJ1-5; D perhaps matches TRBD1 (5 bases). Trimming removed 10 bases from V and 7 bases from J, with 17 bases in between. The CDR3 length is 13 residues. The germline CDR1 and CDR2 sequences are ENHRY and SYGVKD. CDR3 protein: CATSGTQDQPQHF. The CDR3 nucleotides read TGTGCCACTTCCGGGACTCAGGACCAGCCCCAGCATTTT.

The table lists this clonotype with a few counts. The chain links TRBV19 to TRBJ1-1; D might be TRBD1 (6 bases). This CDR3 has 15 amino acids. Per the germline V gene, CDR1 is LNHDA and CDR2 is SQIVND (reference sequence). Trimming pared 3 bases from V and 5 bases from J, leaving 16 bases between. The CDR3 sequence is CASSIRQGLGTEAFF. In DNA form, the CDR3 reads TGTGCCAGTAGTATTCGGCAGGGGTTAGGGACTGAAGCTTTCTTT.

Many counts were recorded for this clonotype. The rearrangement links TRBV27 to TRBJ2-7; D gene ambiguous. This CDR3 has 15 amino acids. Trimming took off 5 bases at V and 4 bases at J, with 18 bases between the two ends. Germline V gene lookup returns CDR1 MNHEY and CDR2 SMNVEV (reference sequence). The CDR3 DNA sequence: TGTGCCAGCAGTGCCTCACCGGGTCTGGGTTACGAGCAGTACTTC. Translation: CASSASPGLGYEQYF.

This clonotype has at least ten counts. The chain employs TRBV28 and TRBJ1-1, with a tentative D call TRBD1 (6 bases). CDR1 is MDHEN and CDR2 is SYDVKM in the germline V gene. The CDR3 is 20 residues long. Trimming took off 7 bases at V and 0 bases at J, with 30 bases between the two ends. The CDR3 spells CASTVPRGGRGTQMNTEAFF. In DNA, the CDR3 is TGTGCCAGCACGGTTCCGAGGGGGGGAAGGGGGACTCAAATGAACACTGAAGCTTTCTTT.

This clonotype was recorded a few times. The genes are TRBV9 and TRBJ1-3; a weak D match, TRBD1 (5 bases). The germline gives CDR1 SGDLS, CDR2 YYNGEE. The CDR3 is 15 amino acids. Trimming removed 0 bases at V and 0 bases at J, with 7 bases between. CDR3 loop: CASSVAGYSGNTIYF. The DNA for the CDR3 is TGTGCCAGCAGCGTAGCAGGGTACTCTGGAAACACCATATATTTT.

The V gene is TRBV5-8, the J gene TRBJ2-1; either TRBD1 or TRBD2 may supply D (6 bases each). This CDR3 has 15 amino acids. Trimming took 9 bases from V and 5 from J, leaving 21 bases between them. In germline, CDR1 is SGHTS, CDR2 YDEGEE. The CDR3 reads CAKVLLGGRNNEQFF. The CDR3 DNA follows: TGTGCCAAGGTCCTTCTCGGGGGCCGAAACAATGAGCAGTTCTTC.

About this clonotype: A clone one base away is much larger, so this may be a read error. The chain uses TRBV12-3 or TRBV12-4 and TRBJ1-1; no reliable D call. V lost 6 bases to trimming and J lost 9 bases, with 11 bases between them. The CDR3 totals 11 residues. As DNA, the CDR3 is TGTGCCAGCAGAAAGGGAGGGAAAGCTTTCTTT. This encodes CASRKGGKAFF.

This clonotype was counted ten times or more. V gene TRBV7-3 combines with J gene TRBJ2-1, with 8 bases lining up with TRBD2. This CDR3 spans 14 amino acids. The germline gives CDR1 SGHTA, CDR2 FQGTGA. V lost 2 bases, J lost 12 bases, and 9 bases stayed unmatched. The CDR3 is CASSLAGGPKLQFF. CDR3 DNA: TGTGCCAGCAGCTTAGCGGGAGGCCCCAAGTTGCAGTTCTTC.

This clonotype was seen at least ten times. The chain couples TRBV6-1 to TRBJ2-7; D remains ambiguous. The CDR3 runs to 11 residues. Trimming took 7 bases from V and 2 from J, leaving 6 bases between them. Germline V lookup: CDR1 MNHNS, CDR2 SASEGT. The CDR3 bases are TGTGCCAGCAAAGAGGCCTACGAGCAGTACTTC. Translation gives CASKEAYEQYF.

At least ten counts were recorded for this clonotype. The rearrangement joins TRBV12-3 or TRBV12-4 to TRBJ2-5, with D possibly being TRBD2 (6 bases). CDR3 length: 15 amino acids. V was shortened by 1 base and J by 4 bases, with 13 bases between the two germline ends. The CDR3 sequence: CASSLGLGRTETQYF. The CDR3 DNA reads as TGTGCCAGCAGTTTAGGTCTGGGGAGGACAGAGACCCAGTACTTC.

This clonotype was seen at least ten times. The chain combines TRBV18 with TRBJ2-1, with D possibly matching TRBD1 (6 bases). V was pared by 3 bases and J by 7 bases, with 13 bases between. Germline CDR1 reads KGHSH; CDR2 reads LQKENI. The CDR3 spans 14 residues. CDR3 in DNA: TGTGCCAGCTCACCTCGACAGGCCGAGAATGAGCAGTTCTTC. It encodes CASSPRQAENEQFF.

This clonotype was counted many times. CDR3: CASSVAGQGAYTF. The DNA of the CDR3 is TGTGCCAGCAGCGTAGCTGGGCAGGGTGCCTACACCTTC. The chain has TRBV9 and TRBJ1-2, with D possibly TRBD1 on 5 matching bases. Germline-derived CDR1 and CDR2 are SGDLS and YYNGEE. V lost 0 bases and J lost 10, with 13 bases in between. The CDR3 is 13 amino acids.

This clonotype has at least ten counts. V usage is TRBV14 and J usage is TRBJ2-1; 8 bases are a match to TRBD2. J gave up 2 bases and V 4 bases, and 4 bases lay outside the gene matches. This CDR3 region has 15 residues. Germline loops: CDR1 SGHDN, CDR2 FVKESK. The CDR3 region has the DNA TGTGCCAGCAGCCGCCCGGGACTAGCCTACAATGAGCAGTTCTTC. Its translation is CASSRPGLAYNEQFF.

This clonotype was detected many times. The chain couples TRBV3-1 to TRBJ2-3; TRBD1 matches 7 bases. This CDR3 comprises 15 residues. V trimming: 3 bases; J trimming: 4 bases; junction bases outside the gene matches: 7. The V gene's germline CDR1 is LGHDT and CDR2 YNNKEL (reference sequence). The CDR3 sequence is CASSHTTGTPDTQYF. For the CDR3, the DNA is TGTGCCAGCAGCCACACGACAGGGACCCCAGATACGCAGTATTTT.

V usage is TRBV24-1 and J usage is TRBJ2-5, with 7 bases aligning to TRBD1. This CDR3 comprises 16 residues. Germline V lookup: CDR1 KGHDR, CDR2 SFDVKD. The V and J ends lost 3 bases and 2 bases, in that order; junction bases with no gene match: 8. CDR3 sequence reads: CATSDPGTDLQETQYF. CDR3 coding DNA: TGTGCCACCAGTGATCCTGGGACAGATCTTCAAGAGACCCAGTACTTC.

This clonotype was picked up many times. The chain carries TRBV7-2 and TRBJ1-2; D unclear. Deletions cut 4 bases from V and 6 bases from J, with 15 bases between. Per the germline V gene, CDR1 is SGHTA and CDR2 is FQGNSA. The length of the CDR3 is 14 residues. In DNA, the CDR3 is TGTGCCAGCAGCTCCTCGGGGAAGGATCATGGCTACACCTTC. Its protein product is CASSSSGKDHGYTF. Full variable domain (outside the CDR3, taken from reference TRBV7-2 and TRBJ1-2): GAGVSQSPSNKVTEKGKDVELRCDPISGHTALYWYRQSLGQGLEFLIYFQGNSAPDKSGLPSDRFSAERTGGSVSTLTIQRTQQEDSAVYLCASSSSGKDHGYTFGSGTRLTVV.

The sample holds many counts of this clonotype. The J gene is TRBJ2-7, the V gene TRBV14; weak D call: TRBD1 (5 bases). In germline, CDR1 is SGHDN, CDR2 FVKESK. Trimming removed 4 bases from V and 3 bases from J, with 10 bases in between. There are 13 residues in the CDR3. Written as DNA, the CDR3 is TGTGCCAGCAGCCTTAGTAGGGGCTACGAGCAGTACTTC. Amino acids: CASSLSRGYEQYF.

About this clonotype itself: The junction and the germline gene differ at one end; a read error may be behind it. The chain carries TRBV3-1 and TRBJ1-3, with D possibly being TRBD1 (5 bases). The CDR3 is 16 residues long. From germline, CDR1 is LGHDT and CDR2 YNNKEL (reference sequence). CDR3 region: CASGQDWGRNGNTIYF. The CDR3 DNA reads as TGTGCCAGCGGCCAAGATTGGGGCAGGAATGGAAACACCATATATTTT.